These T cell receptor beta chains were read from a single sample in a study of response to subunit inactivated influenza vaccine. In TCRdb, the RT-PCR reads were re-called with MiXCR into one record per CDR3 protein. In the table there are approximately 500,000 distinct CDR3 sequences, around a quarter of which are singletons. The same data also went into a second study, on T cells expressing NK-cell markers.

The sample was CD4+ T cells sorted from PBMCs, taken less than 13 days after vaccination. The receptor set was obtained from a man aged 50-59 years who received an inactivated influenza vaccine. Both conserved end residues are part of each CDR3. A D gene is named only where the DNA matches it firmly. Clone size, where shown, is once, few, many, or a class for clones that have expanded.

j_gene | abundance | v_gene | d_gene | CDR3aa | CDR3nt
TRBJ2-7 | few | TRBV4-3 | NA | CASSQLAGNSYEQYF | TGCGCCAGCAGTCAACTGGCCGGGAACTCCTACGAGCAGTACTTC
TRBJ2-1 | few | TRBV24-1 | TRBD2 | CATSDRKTSGTYNEQFF | TGTGCCACCAGTGACCGGAAGACTAGCGGGACCTACAATGAGCAGTTCTTC
TRBJ1-4 | NA | TRBV2 | TRBD1 | CASRIQGANEKLFF | TGTGCCAGCCGGATACAGGGGGCTAATGAAAAACTGTTTTTT
TRBJ2-4 | NA | TRBV28 | TRBD1 | CASSQAGTALAKNIQYF | TGTGCCAGCAGCCAAGCCGGGACAGCCCTAGCCAAAAACATTCAGTACTTC
TRBJ2-5 | many | TRBV5-1 | TRBD1 | CASSLGQGETQYF | TGTGCCAGCAGTTTGGGACAGGGAGAGACCCAGTACTTC
TRBJ2-3 | once | TRBV30 | NA | CAWIRGGTDTQYF | TGTGCCTGGATCAGGGGAGGTACAGATACGCAGTATTTT
TRBJ1-3 | NA | TRBV28 | NA | CASGRGSGNTIYF | TGTGCCAGCGGTCGAGGCTCTGGAAACACCATATATTTT
TRBJ2-1 | once | TRBV20-1 | NA | CSVEGGGRQFF | TGCAGTGTAGAAGGGGGTGGGAGGCAGTTCTTC
TRBJ2-3 | NA | TRBV25-1 | TRBD2 | CASSEYLAGASGTQYF | TGTGCCAGCAGTGAATATCTAGCGGGAGCTTCGGGTACGCAGTATTTT
TRBJ2-1 | NA | TRBV25-1 | TRBD1 | CASAGQGRYNEQFF | TGTGCCAGCGCGGGACAGGGGCGGTACAATGAGCAGTTCTTC
TRBJ1-1 | few | TRBV7-8 | NA | CASSLARVNTEAFF | TGTGCCAGCAGCTTAGCTCGCGTGAACACTGAAGCTTTCTTT
TRBJ2-1 | NA | TRBV7-3 | TRBD2 | CASKAASGREEQFF | TGTGCCAGCAAGGCGGCTAGCGGGAGGGAAGAGCAGTTCTTC
TRBJ2-3 | NA | TRBV20-1 | NA | CSARTRRTDTQYF | TGCAGTGCTAGGACGAGGCGCACAGATACGCAGTATTTT
TRBJ2-7 | few | TRBV11-2 | TRBD2 | CASSLGRSGSGNSYEQYF | TGTGCCAGCAGCTTAGGAAGGAGTGGTAGCGGGAATTCCTACGAGCAGTACTTC
TRBJ2-7 | few | TRBV3-1 | NA | CASSQAGSGEQYF | TGTGCCAGCAGCCAAGCGGGGAGTGGAGAGCAGTACTTC
TRBJ2-7 | NA | TRBV29-1 | NA | CSVVTPVYEQYF | TGCAGCGTGGTTACACCGGTATACGAGCAGTACTTC
TRBJ2-5 | many | TRBV29-1 | TRBD1 | CSARDSRQETQYF | TGCAGCGCCAGGGACAGCCGTCAAGAGACCCAGTACTTC
TRBJ2-5 | few | TRBV29-1 | NA | CSSGPQETQYF | TGCAGCTCCGGCCCACAAGAGACCCAGTACTTC
TRBJ2-3 | few | TRBV14 | NA | CASSQDPRGSTDTQYF | TGTGCCAGCAGCCAAGACCCCCGGGGAAGCACAGATACGCAGTATTTT
TRBJ1-6 | NA | TRBV20-1 | NA | CSAREGGSSYNSPLHF | TGCAGTGCTAGAGAAGGCGGAAGCTCCTATAATTCACCCCTCCACTTT
TRBJ1-2 | NA | TRBV6-1 | TRBD1 | CASSRTGDRVSGYTF | TGTGCCAGCAGTCGGACAGGCGACAGGGTCTCTGGCTACACCTTC
TRBJ2-2 | few | TRBV12-5 | NA | CASGLVRGGRTTGELFF | TGTGCTAGTGGTTTGGTACGGGGCGGGCGAACTACCGGGGAGCTGTTTTTT
TRBJ2-7 | few | TRBV20-1 | TRBD1 | CSANRGNYEQYF | TGCAGTGCTAACAGGGGGAACTACGAGCAGTACTTC
TRBJ2-2 | NA | TRBV20-1 | NA | CSARDFQTNTGELFF | TGCAGTGCTAGAGATTTCCAAACGAACACCGGGGAGCTGTTTTTT
TRBJ2-1 | few | TRBV7-2 | NA | CASSSFQGKSDNEQFF | TGTGCCAGCAGCTCGTTCCAGGGAAAGTCAGACAATGAGCAGTTCTTC
TRBJ2-4 | few | TRBV3-1 | NA | CASSPMLAKNIQYF | TGTGCCAGCAGCCCCATGCTAGCCAAAAACATTCAGTACTTC
TRBJ2-1 | NA | TRBV6-2/TRBV6-3 | TRBD2 | CASSMRTSGNYNEQFF | TGTGCCAGCAGTATGAGGACTAGCGGGAACTACAATGAGCAGTTCTTC
TRBJ2-2 | few | TRBV28 | NA | CASSLSWQQKGGELFF | TGTGCCAGCAGCCTCTCGTGGCAACAAAAAGGCGGGGAGCTGTTTTTT
TRBJ2-2 | NA | TRBV9 | TRBD2 | CASSPEAGGPIGELFF | TGTGCCAGCAGCCCAGAGGCGGGAGGGCCGATCGGGGAGCTGTTTTTT
TRBJ2-1 | NA | TRBV7-2 | NA | CASSLGNLNEQFF | TGTGCCAGCAGCTTAGGAAATTTAAATGAGCAGTTCTTC
TRBJ2-1 | NA | TRBV2 | TRBD2 | CASRRSGGAYNEQFF | TGTGCCAGCAGGCGATCGGGGGGGGCCTACAATGAGCAGTTCTTC
TRBJ2-3 | few | TRBV15 | TRBD2 | CATSTRLAGTDTQYF | TGTGCCACCAGCACGCGACTAGCGGGGACAGATACGCAGTATTTT
TRBJ2-7 | NA | TRBV7-4 | NA | CASSSDHFQYF | TGTGCCAGCAGTTCCGACCACTTTCAATACTTC
TRBJ2-1 | NA | TRBV12-3/TRBV12-4 | TRBD2 | CASRGLAGPNEQFF | TGTGCCAGCAGGGGACTAGCGGGCCCCAATGAGCAGTTCTTC
TRBJ2-1 | NA | TRBV30 | TRBD2 | CAWSPLAGSYIEQFF | TGTGCCTGGAGTCCCCTAGCGGGCTCCTACATTGAGCAGTTCTTC
TRBJ2-1 | once | TRBV7-2 | NA | CASSSGSGRPRGPEQFF | TGTGCCAGCAGCTCAGGGTCGGGCCGGCCCCGGGGGCCGGAGCAGTTCTTC
TRBJ2-7 | few | TRBV4-2 | TRBD2 | CASSQALAGTEQYF | TGTGCCAGCAGCCAAGCCCTAGCGGGAACAGAGCAGTACTTC
TRBJ2-1 | NA | TRBV12-3/TRBV12-4 | NA | CASRWGLDEQFF | TGTGCCAGCAGATGGGGGTTAGATGAGCAGTTCTTC
TRBJ2-4 | NA | TRBV20-1 | NA | CSARAGGLTIAKNIQYF | TGCAGTGCTCGAGCAGGAGGGCTAACGATAGCCAAAAACATTCAGTACTTC
TRBJ2-1 | NA | TRBV28 | TRBD1 | CASSLYGQGYNEQFF | TGTGCCAGCAGTTTATACGGACAGGGATACAATGAGCAGTTCTTC
TRBJ2-1 | few | TRBV3-1 | TRBD2 | CASSLSSGSLNEQFF | TGTGCCAGCAGCCTATCTAGCGGGAGTCTCAATGAGCAGTTCTTC
TRBJ1-1 | few | TRBV10-3 | NA | CATHGGTNTEAFF | TGTGCCACCCACGGGGGTACGAACACTGAAGCTTTCTTT
TRBJ2-1 | NA | TRBV29-1 | NA | CSVESGRVDNEQFF | TGCAGCGTTGAATCTGGGCGGGTAGACAATGAGCAGTTCTTC
TRBJ2-7 | few | TRBV12-3/TRBV12-4 | TRBD1 | CASSLTLGQGGSYEQYF | TGTGCCAGCAGTTTAACGCTGGGACAGGGAGGTAGCTACGAGCAGTACTTC
TRBJ1-4 | NA | TRBV7-2 | TRBD1 | CASSPNTGDKLFF | TGTGCCAGCAGCCCGAACACAGGGGACAAACTGTTTTTT
TRBJ2-7 | few | TRBV5-4 | TRBD2 | CASSLVGGRAEEQYF | TGTGCCAGCAGCTTGGTTGGCGGGAGGGCCGAAGAGCAGTACTTC
TRBJ2-7 | many | TRBV12-3/TRBV12-4 | NA | CASSLKYEQYF | TGTGCCAGCAGTTTGAAGTACGAGCAGTACTTC
TRBJ1-3 | few | TRBV7-9 | NA | CASSSQRVISGNTIYF | TGTGCCAGCAGCTCGCAACGGGTTATCTCTGGAAACACCATATATTTT
TRBJ1-2 | NA | TRBV10-3 | TRBD1 | CAISESRTGEANYGYTF | TGTGCCATCAGTGAGTCGAGGACAGGGGAAGCTAACTATGGCTACACCTTC
TRBJ2-2 | few | TRBV10-3 | NA | CAISEVGFGELFF | TGTGCCATCAGTGAAGTGGGGTTCGGGGAGCTGTTTTTT
TRBJ2-5 | few | TRBV2 | TRBD1 | CARGQVQTQYF | TGTGCTCGAGGACAGGTTCAGACCCAGTACTTC
TRBJ2-5 | many | TRBV20-1 | TRBD1 | CSAREPGQGQETQYF | TGCAGTGCTAGGGAGCCGGGACAGGGGCAAGAGACCCAGTACTTC
TRBJ2-7 | NA | TRBV6-1 | TRBD1 | CASALTRGTGAYEQYF | TGTGCCAGCGCCCTTACTCGGGGGACAGGAGCCTACGAGCAGTACTTC
TRBJ2-3 | NA | TRBV9 | NA | CASSERGLDTDTQYF | TGTGCCAGCAGCGAGCGCGGATTAGACACAGATACGCAGTATTTT
TRBJ2-5 | NA | TRBV18 | NA | CASSHGRGQETQYF | TGTGCCAGCTCACACGGACGGGGACAAGAGACCCAGTACTTC
TRBJ2-7 | few | TRBV2 | NA | CASSELAAQYF | TGTGCCAGCAGTGAGTTGGCGGCACAGTACTTC
TRBJ2-5 | many | TRBV5-1 | TRBD2 | CASSDGLAGVETQYF | TGCGCCAGCAGCGACGGGCTAGCGGGAGTGGAGACCCAGTACTTC
TRBJ2-5 | NA | TRBV7-2 | NA | CASSLALGGLQETQYF | TGTGCCAGCAGCTTAGCTCTAGGGGGACTGCAAGAGACCCAGTACTTC
TRBJ1-1 | NA | TRBV20-1 | TRBD1 | CSASMTGVITEAFF | TGCAGTGCTAGTATGACAGGGGTGATCACTGAAGCTTTCTTT